These T cell receptor beta chains were read from a single sample in a study of blood T cell repertoires in COVID-19. TCRdb's copy holds only in-frame clones and misses some; the assay was immunoSEQ multiplex PCR. There are about 390,000 clones in the sample; more than 75% occur only once, and roughly a tenth lies in the top ten. Sequencing input: PBMCs or T cells enriched from blood (not recorded which). All receptors come from a woman aged 50 to 60 who had recovered from COVID-19. The CDR3 runs from the conserved cysteine through the conserved F or W. A D gene is named only where the DNA matches it firmly. Size is stated for part of the rows, as once, few or many counts, or as a class when the clone is expanded.

>.|TRBJ2-3|.|TRBV6-5
TGTGCCAGCAGTTACGACGGGGGATCCCCAGATACGCAGTATTTT
CASSYDGGSPDTQYF
>TRBD1|TRBJ1-4|.|TRBV2
TGTGCCAGCAGAAGTGAACCGGACAGGGTGTCTTCGGAACTGTTTTTT
CASRSEPDRVSSELFF
>TRBD1|TRBJ1-4|.|TRBV4-2
TGTGCCAGCAGCCGCCGACCCGGCGTTACCGGGACAGCATATGAAAAACTGTTTTTT
CASSRRPGVTGTAYEKLFF
>TRBD2|TRBJ2-7|.|TRBV15
TGTGCCACCAGCAGAGATTTGGCTAGCGGGGGGCACCTAACCTACGAGCAGTACTTC
CATSRDLASGGHLTYEQYF
>.|TRBJ1-5|.|TRBV2
TGTGCCAGCAGTGCATCGGAGGGCAGCAATCAGCCCCAGCATTTT
CASSASEGSNQPQHF
>TRBD1|TRBJ1-3|.|TRBV28
TGTGCCAGCAGTTCGACTACCGGGACAGGTTCCTCTGGAAACACCATATATTTT
CASSSTTGTGSSGNTIYF
>TRBD1|TRBJ1-2|.|TRBV12-5
TGTGCTAGTGCCATGGGGGCAGGGGGTGGCTACACCTTC
CASAMGAGGGYTF
>TRBD2|TRBJ2-3|once|TRBV5-1
TGCGCCAGCAGCTTGCGGGCTAGCGGGGGCACAGATACGCAGTATTTT
CASSLRASGGTDTQYF
>TRBD1|TRBJ1-2|.|TRBV5-6
TGTGCCAGCAGCCCACAGGGGGCGCAAGGCTATGGCTACACCTTC
CASSPQGAQGYGYTF
>.|TRBJ2-7|.|TRBV19
TGTGCCAGTAGTATAACCCCAGAATCCTACGAGCAGTACTTC
CASSITPESYEQYF
>.|TRBJ2-7|.|TRBV19
TGTGCCAGTAGTTCTCCTGGACCCGCGGGCGAGCAGTACTTC
CASSSPGPAGEQYF
>TRBD1|TRBJ1-2|.|TRBV5-1
TGCGCCAGCAGCTTTCGACAGGGAGGAGTTGACTATGGCTACACCTTC
CASSFRQGGVDYGYTF
>TRBD1|TRBJ1-1|.|TRBV2
TGTGCCAGCAGGAAGACAGGGGGCACTGAAGCTTTCTTT
CASRKTGGTEAFF
>TRBD1|TRBJ2-7|.|TRBV7-6
TGTGCCAGCAGCTGGGCCGGGACAGGGGACGAGCAGTACTTC
CASSWAGTGDEQYF
>.|TRBJ1-1|.|TRBV29-1
TGCAGCGTTTATGACAACATGAACACTGAAGCTTTCTTT
CSVYDNMNTEAFF
>.|TRBJ2-4|.|TRBV5-1
TGCGCCAGCAGCTTACAGGTCACCAAAAACATTCAGTACTTC
CASSLQVTKNIQYF
>TRBD1|TRBJ2-7|.|TRBV30
TGTGCCAAGAGGGACAGAAGCTCCTACGAGCAGTACTTC
CAKRDRSSYEQYF
>.|TRBJ1-6|.|TRBV11-2
TGTGCCAGCAGGAAGGTGGGGCCTCAATCTTCACCCCTCCACTTT
CASRKVGPQSSPLHF
>.|TRBJ1-6|.|TRBV2
TGTGCCAGCAGTGAGGGCTCTGGTTCACCCCTCCACTTT
CASSEGSGSPLHF
>.|TRBJ2-1|.|TRBV7-9
TGTGCCAGCAGCTTACGTACGAGGAATGAGCAGTTCTTC
CASSLRTRNEQFF
>.|TRBJ2-5|.|TRBV5-8
TGTGCCAGCAGCTTGGCCTTCCTCCAAGAGACCCAGTACTTC
CASSLAFLQETQYF
>.|TRBJ2-1|.|TRBV11-2
TGTGCCAGCAGTACCCCCACGCAGGGAAGTGGCAATGAGCAGTTCTTC
CASSTPTQGSGNEQFF
>.|TRBJ1-5|.|TRBV27
TGTGCCAGCAGTTTGGGGGCTAATCGGCCCCAGCATTTT
CASSLGANRPQHF
>.|TRBJ2-7|.|TRBV21-1
TGTGCCAGAACCAGACTTGGGTCCGTTTTTGGCTGCTACGAGCAGTACTTC
CARTRLGSVFGCYEQYF
>TRBD1|TRBJ2-7|once|TRBV6-5
TGTGCCAGCAGTTACGGGGGGACAGGGGGCAACGAGCAGTACTTC
CASSYGGTGGNEQYF
>.|TRBJ2-7|.|TRBV28
TGTGCCAGCAGTTTAGGGGGACTTGGGCCCTACGAGCAGTACTTC
CASSLGGLGPYEQYF
>.|TRBJ1-5|.|TRBV27
TGTGCCAGCAGTTTATGGGAGGGCAATCAGCCCCAGCATTTT
CASSLWEGNQPQHF
>.|TRBJ1-3|.|TRBV5-8
TGTGCCAGCAGCTTTCAGGGTTACTCTGGAAACACCATATATTTT
CASSFQGYSGNTIYF
>TRBD1|TRBJ2-2|.|TRBV6-5
TGTGCCAGCAGTTCGACAGGGATTGTCGGCACCGGGGAGCTGTTTTTT
CASSSTGIVGTGELFF
>.|TRBJ1-5|.|TRBV5-1
TGCGCCAGCAGCTTGGCCGAGGTAGGCTCGGGACAGCCCCAGCATTTT
CASSLAEVGSGQPQHF
>.|TRBJ1-1|.|TRBV7-2
TGTGCCAGCAGCTTAGTAACGGGGAGCACTGAAGCTTTCTTT
CASSLVTGSTEAFF
>TRBD1|TRBJ1-1|.|TRBV7-9
TGTGCCAGCAACTTCGGACAGGCGAACACTGAAGCTTTCTTT
CASNFGQANTEAFF
>TRBD1|TRBJ2-6|.|TRBV6-5
TGTGCCAGCAGACAGGGGGCGCAAGGGGCCAACGTCCTGACTTTC
CASRQGAQGANVLTF
>TRBD2|TRBJ2-7|many|TRBV7-2
TGTGCCAGCAGCTTAGCGGGGGGGTACGAGCAGTACTTC
CASSLAGGYEQYF
>.|TRBJ1-6|.|TRBV19
TGTGCCAGTAGATGGGACACGGATTCACCCCTCCACTTT
CASRWDTDSPLHF
>.|TRBJ2-2|.|TRBV2
TGTGCCAGCAGAGAACAGGGAATAACCGGGGAGCTGTTTTTT
CASREQGITGELFF
>TRBD1|TRBJ1-2|.|TRBV27
TGTGCCAGCAGTTTACGGGGCGGACAGGTTGGCTACACCTTC
CASSLRGGQVGYTF
>.|TRBJ2-1|once|TRBV9
TGTGCCAGCAGCGTAGCGGGTGTATCCTACAATGAGCAGTTCTTC
CASSVAGVSYNEQFF
>.|TRBJ1-3|few|TRBV19
TGTGCCAGTAGTATAGTTGCAGTGGACACCATATATTTT
CASSIVAVDTIYF
>.|TRBJ2-1|once|TRBV7-7
TGTGCTAGCAGCTTGTCAGGGTTGGGGGAGCAGTTCTTC
CASSLSGLGEQFF
>TRBD1|TRBJ2-5|few|TRBV5-1
TGCGCCAGCAGCCCACAGGGGGGAGAGACCCAGTACTTC
CASSPQGGETQYF
>TRBD1|TRBJ1-2|.|TRBV27
TGTGCCAGCAGTTTCGTTCCCCCGACACCCGGGACAGCTGGCTACACCTTC
CASSFVPPTPGTAGYTF
>.|TRBJ1-2|.|TRBV28
TGTGCCAGCAGACCGTTTTTGAGGGACTATGGCTACACCTTC
CASRPFLRDYGYTF
>.|TRBJ1-5|.|TRBV5-8
TGTGCCAGCAGCTTAGGCCCCGGGGAACCCCAGCATTTT
CASSLGPGEPQHF
>.|TRBJ2-7|.|TRBV10-3
TGTGCCATCAGTGAGTCGCGGGCGGATCTGTACGAGCAGTACTTC
CAISESRADLYEQYF
>.|TRBJ2-7|once|TRBV18
TGTGCCAGCTCACCATCACCCAGGGGCTACGAGCAGTACTTC
CASSPSPRGYEQYF
>.|TRBJ2-7|once|TRBV2
TGTGCCAGCAGTGTAGGGAGAACCCGCTACGAGCAGTACTTC
CASSVGRTRYEQYF
>TRBD1|TRBJ1-1|.|TRBV7-2
TGTGCCAGCAGCTTAGCCGGGACAGTGAACACTGAAGCTTTCTTT
CASSLAGTVNTEAFF
>.|TRBJ1-5|.|TRBV13
TGTGCCAGCAGCTTAGGCCCCCGCAGGACGGGACTGAATCAGCCCCAGCATTTT
CASSLGPRRTGLNQPQHF
>TRBD1|TRBJ1-2|once|TRBV5-1
TGCGCCAGCAGCCCCGACAGGGTCGCTGGCTACACCTTC
CASSPDRVAGYTF
>.|TRBJ1-1|.|TRBV5-1
TGCGCCAGCAGCTTGGGTAGGGGACTCCCTCAGAACACTGAAGCTTTCTTT
CASSLGRGLPQNTEAFF
>.|TRBJ1-3|.|TRBV6-5
TGTGCCAGCAGTTACGGGCAGGGGGGAAACACCATATATTTT
CASSYGQGGNTIYF
>TRBD1|TRBJ1-1|.|TRBV7-9
TGTGCCAGCAGCCGACCGGGAGGGGGCAACCGACGAAACACTGAAGCTTTCTTT
CASSRPGGGNRRNTEAFF
>.|TRBJ1-5|.|TRBV6-1
TGTGCCAGCAGTGAAAATGAGGCTTGGCCCCAGCATTTT
CASSENEAWPQHF
>TRBD1|TRBJ1-2|.|TRBV28
TGTGCCAGCAGTTCACCGGGACAGGGATTGTGGGGTAACTATGGCTACACCTTC
CASSSPGQGLWGNYGYTF
>.|TRBJ1-6|.|TRBV6-6
TGTGCCAGCAGATACGGGCCTAATAATTCACCCCTCCACTTT
CASRYGPNNSPLHF
>TRBD2|TRBJ2-2|.|TRBV6-5
TGTGCCAGCAGTTACAGGCGGGGGGCCACCGGGGAGCTGTTTTTT
CASSYRRGATGELFF
>TRBD1|TRBJ2-1|.|TRBV12-3/TRBV12-4
TGTGCCAGCAGTACAGGGGTGTACAATGAGCAGTTCTTC
CASSTGVYNEQFF
>.|TRBJ1-2|once|TRBV7-9
TGTGCCAGCAGCCCACTGAGCTGGGGAGATGGCTACACCTTC
CASSPLSWGDGYTF
>TRBD1|TRBJ1-1|.|TRBV7-9
TGTGCCAGCAGCTACAATAAAAAAACAGGGGACACTGAAGCTTTCTTT
CASSYNKKTGDTEAFF